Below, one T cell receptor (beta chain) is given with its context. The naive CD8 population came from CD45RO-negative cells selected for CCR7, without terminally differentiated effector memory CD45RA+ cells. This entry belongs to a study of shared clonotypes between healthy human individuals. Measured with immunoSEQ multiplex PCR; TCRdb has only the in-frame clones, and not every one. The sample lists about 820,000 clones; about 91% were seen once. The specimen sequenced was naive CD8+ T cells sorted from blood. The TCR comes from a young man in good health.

The CDR3 coding sequence is TGCGCCAGCAGCGAAACAGGGGCGGGTGGCTACACCTTC. Translation: CASSETGAGGYTF. The genes are TRBV4-3 and TRBJ1-2; TRBD1 matches at 7 bases. Losses at the gene ends were 5 bases for V and 7 bases for J; bases not matched to a gene: 7. This CDR3 has 13 residues. Germline V gives CDR1 LGHNA, CDR2 YSLEER.